This T cell receptor beta chain appears in the sequencing data of a study of regulatory T cells in long-lasting Graves disease. From germline, CDR1 is SNHLY and CDR2 FYNNEI. The CDR3 is 14 residues long. V shed 5 bases and J shed 10 bases, with 17 bases lying between them. CDR3 regions were amplified by Arm-PCR using iRepertoire HTBI primers to build TCR beta libraries. MiXCR was run by TCRdb on the multiplex PCR reads, yielding one entry per CDR3 protein. This table holds 420,000 or so distinct CDR3 sequences, around 22% found once. Regarding time point: persistent/refractory GD, antithyroid drugs over 5 years with positive TRAb. Making the TCR library involved RNA that had been extracted from PBMCs. A peripheral blood sample, roughly 9 milliliters in volume, was drawn into EDTA tubes. Study-level findings and limits: Those with persistent Graves' had less TCR diversity than newly diagnosed patients.

This clonotype was seen at least ten times. Its antigen is still unknown. This receptor was identified in a female donor with Graves disease. The sample consisted of peripheral blood mononuclear cells (PBMCs), taken when the disease was refractory, from a patient treated with antithyroid drugs. This rearrangement joins TRBV2 to TRBJ1-4, with D possibly TRBD1 on 5 matching bases. DNA of the CDR3: TGTGCCAGCAGTTACGGGACGCAGGAGAGAAAACTGTTTTTT. It specifies CASSYGTQERKLFF.